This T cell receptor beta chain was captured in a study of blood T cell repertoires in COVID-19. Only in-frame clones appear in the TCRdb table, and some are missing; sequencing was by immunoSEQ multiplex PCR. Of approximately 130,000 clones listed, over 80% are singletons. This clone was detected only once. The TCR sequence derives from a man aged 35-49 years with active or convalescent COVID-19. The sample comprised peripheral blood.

CDR3 nucleotide sequence: TGTGCCATCACGGCTAGCGGAGCCCACAATGAGCAGTTCTTC. Translating it yields CAITASGAHNEQFF. The chain is built from TRBV10-3 and TRBJ2-1, with 7 nucleotides matching TRBD2. The CDR3 has 14 amino acids. Per germline, CDR1 ENHRY and CDR2 SYGVKD. V lost 7 bases, J lost 5 bases, and 8 bases stayed unmatched.